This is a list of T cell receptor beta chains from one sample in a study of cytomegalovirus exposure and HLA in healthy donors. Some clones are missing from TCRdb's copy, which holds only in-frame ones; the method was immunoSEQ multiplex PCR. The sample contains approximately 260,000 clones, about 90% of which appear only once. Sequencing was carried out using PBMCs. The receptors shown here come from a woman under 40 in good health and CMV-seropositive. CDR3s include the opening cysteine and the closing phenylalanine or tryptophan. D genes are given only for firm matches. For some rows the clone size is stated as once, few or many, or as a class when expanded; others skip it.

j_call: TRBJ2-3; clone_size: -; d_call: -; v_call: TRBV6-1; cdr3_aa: CASTTGKRDTQYF; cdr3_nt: TGTGCCAGCACGACAGGAAAGAGGGATACGCAGTATTTT
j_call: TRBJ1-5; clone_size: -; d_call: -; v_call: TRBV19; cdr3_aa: CASSRQGRHQPQHF; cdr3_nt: TGTGCCAGTAGTAGGCAGGGTAGGCATCAGCCCCAGCATTTT
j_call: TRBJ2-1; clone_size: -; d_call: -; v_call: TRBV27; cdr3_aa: CASSLSTNSYNEQFF; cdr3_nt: TGTGCCAGCAGTTTATCTACTAACTCCTACAATGAGCAGTTCTTC
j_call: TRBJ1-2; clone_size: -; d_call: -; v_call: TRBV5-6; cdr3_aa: CASSQGPMVGGYTF; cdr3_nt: TGTGCCAGCAGCCAGGGCCCAATGGTGGGTGGCTACACCTTC
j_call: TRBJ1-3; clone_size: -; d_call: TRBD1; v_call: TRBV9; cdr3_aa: CASTTGQGFSGNTIYF; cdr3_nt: TGTGCCAGCACGACCGGACAGGGTTTCTCTGGAAACACCATATATTTT
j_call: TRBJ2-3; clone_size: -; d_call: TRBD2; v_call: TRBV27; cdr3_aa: CASSLFLVAGGTDTQYF; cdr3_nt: TGTGCCAGCAGTTTATTTCTCGTTGCGGGAGGGACAGATACGCAGTATTTT
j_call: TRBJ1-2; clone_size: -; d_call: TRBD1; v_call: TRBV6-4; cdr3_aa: CASSEGGNYGYTF; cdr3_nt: TGTGCCAGCAGTGAAGGGGGCAACTATGGCTACACCTTC
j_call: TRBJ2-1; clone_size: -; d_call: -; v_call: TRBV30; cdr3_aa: CAWGPNEQFF; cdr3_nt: TGTGCCTGGGGGCCCAATGAGCAGTTCTTC
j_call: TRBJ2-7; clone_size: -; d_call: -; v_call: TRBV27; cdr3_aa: CASSLRGYFYEQYF; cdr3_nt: TGTGCCAGCAGTTTAAGGGGGTATTTCTACGAGCAGTACTTC
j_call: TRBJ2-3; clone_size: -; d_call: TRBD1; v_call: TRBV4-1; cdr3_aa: CASSQDRGFTDTQYF; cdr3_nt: TGCGCCAGCAGCCAGGACAGGGGATTCACAGATACGCAGTATTTT
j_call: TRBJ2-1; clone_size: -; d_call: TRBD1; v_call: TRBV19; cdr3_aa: CASARTGPNSYNEQFF; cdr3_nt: TGTGCCAGTGCCCGGACAGGGCCTAACTCCTACAATGAGCAGTTCTTC
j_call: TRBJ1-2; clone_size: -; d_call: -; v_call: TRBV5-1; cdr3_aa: CASSFSHSRYGYTF; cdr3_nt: TGCGCCAGCAGCTTTTCTCATTCCAGATATGGCTACACCTTC
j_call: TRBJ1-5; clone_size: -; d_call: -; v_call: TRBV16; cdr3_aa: CASSQWVGRSNQPQHF; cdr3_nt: TGTGCCAGCAGCCAATGGGTGGGCAGGTCCAATCAGCCCCAGCATTTT
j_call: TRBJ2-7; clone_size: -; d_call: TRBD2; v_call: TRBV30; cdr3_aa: CAWSVSLAGNEQYF; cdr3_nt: TGTGCCTGGAGTGTAAGCCTAGCGGGAAACGAGCAGTACTTC
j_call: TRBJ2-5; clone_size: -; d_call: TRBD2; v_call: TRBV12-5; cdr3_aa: CASGLGLAEETQYF; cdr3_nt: TGTGCTAGTGGTCTCGGACTAGCGGAAGAGACCCAGTACTTC
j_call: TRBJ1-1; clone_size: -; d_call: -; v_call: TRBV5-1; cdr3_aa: CASSPRVSGESEAFF; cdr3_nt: TGCGCCAGCAGCCCCAGGGTCAGCGGGGAATCTGAAGCTTTCTTT
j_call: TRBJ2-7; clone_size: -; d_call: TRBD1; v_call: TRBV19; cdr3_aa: CASSTTTGAGYEQYF; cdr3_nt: TGTGCCAGTAGCACCACCACAGGGGCTGGTTACGAGCAGTACTTC
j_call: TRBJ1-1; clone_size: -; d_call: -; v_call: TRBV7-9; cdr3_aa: CASSTRRGTNTEAFF; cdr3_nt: TGTGCCAGCAGCACCAGGCGGGGAACGAACACTGAAGCTTTCTTT
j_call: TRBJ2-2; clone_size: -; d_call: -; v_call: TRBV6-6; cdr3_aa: CATIGGLRAGELFF; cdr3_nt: TGTGCCACCATTGGGGGCCTGCGAGCCGGGGAGCTGTTTTTT
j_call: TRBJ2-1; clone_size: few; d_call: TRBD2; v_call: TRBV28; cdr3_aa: CASAGRGSYNEQFF; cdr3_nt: TGTGCCAGCGCCGGGAGGGGCTCCTACAATGAGCAGTTCTTC
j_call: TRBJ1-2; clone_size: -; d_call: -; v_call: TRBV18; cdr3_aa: CASSPEAGSSSLAF; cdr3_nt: TGTGCCAGCTCACCGGAAGCCGGGTCTTCGAGCTTAGCCTTC
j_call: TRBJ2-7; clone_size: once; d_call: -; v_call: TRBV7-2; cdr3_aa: CASSLQGFYEQYF; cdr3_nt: TGTGCCAGCAGCTTACAGGGGTTTTACGAGCAGTACTTC
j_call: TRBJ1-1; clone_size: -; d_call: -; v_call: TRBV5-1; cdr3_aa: CASSLLGDKRVEAFF; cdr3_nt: TGCGCCAGCAGCTTGTTAGGGGATAAGCGTGTTGAAGCTTTCTTT
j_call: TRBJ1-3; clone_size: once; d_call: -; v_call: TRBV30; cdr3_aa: CAWTQGSSGNTIYF; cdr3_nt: TGTGCCTGGACTCAAGGGAGCTCTGGAAACACCATATATTTT
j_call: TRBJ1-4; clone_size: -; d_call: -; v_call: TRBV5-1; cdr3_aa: CASRQTPTNEKLFF; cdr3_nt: TGCGCCAGCAGACAGACCCCAACTAATGAAAAACTGTTTTTT
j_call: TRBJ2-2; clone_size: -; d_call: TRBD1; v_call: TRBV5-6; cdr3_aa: CASSPLGQGDIGELFF; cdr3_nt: TGTGCCAGCAGCCCCTTGGGACAGGGTGACATCGGGGAGCTGTTTTTT
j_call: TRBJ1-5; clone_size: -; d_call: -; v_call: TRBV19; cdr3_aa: CASSIAPGAWQPQHF; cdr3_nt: TGTGCCAGTAGTATAGCCCCAGGGGCTTGGCAGCCCCAGCATTTT
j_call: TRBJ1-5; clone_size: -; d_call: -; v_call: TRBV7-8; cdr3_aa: CASSLEVEGRQPQHF; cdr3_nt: TGTGCCAGCAGCTTAGAGGTGGAGGGGAGGCAGCCCCAGCATTTT